This entry lists 4 T cell receptor beta chains sequenced from one sample in a study of shared clonotypes between healthy human individuals. Profiling relied on immunoSEQ multiplex PCR, and the TCRdb table lists in-frame clones only, not all of them. Of approximately 530,000 clones detected, around 96% appear once; the ten largest clones hold around 0.066%. Material for sequencing was naive CD4+ T cells sorted from blood. Documented subset: CD45RA+ positively selected. The source is a woman in her twenties or thirties in good health.

This chain links TRBV29-1 with TRBJ2-7, with 10 bases lining up with TRBD1. CDR3 length: 14 amino acids. Losses at the gene ends were 4 bases for V and 3 bases for J; bases not matched to a gene: 6. Germline V CDR1 and CDR2: SQVTM, ANQGSEA. The CDR3 here is CSVGEDRGNYEQYF. The CDR3 nucleotides are TGCAGCGTTGGAGAGGACAGGGGGAACTACGAGCAGTACTTC.

V and J are TRBV28 and TRBJ2-3; weak D call: TRBD2 (5 bases). Trimming took off 6 bases at V and 8 bases at J, with 18 bases between the two ends. CDR3 length: 14 residues. The germline CDR1 and CDR2 sequences are MDHEN and SYDVKM. Written as DNA, the CDR3 is TGTGCCAGCAGGGACTCCAGTCCCCCCCTTACGCAGTATTTT. It codes for CASRDSSPPLTQYF.

This sequence joins TRBV28 and TRBJ2-7, with D possibly TRBD1 on 6 matching bases. CDR1 and CDR2 from the germline V gene are MDHEN and SYDVKM. V was trimmed by 4 bases and J by 9 bases, leaving 13 bases between them. The CDR3 spans 12 residues. Here the CDR3 reads CASSSWGRGQYF. Written as DNA, the CDR3 is TGTGCCAGCAGTTCGTGGGGCAGGGGGCAGTACTTC.

V and J are TRBV2 and TRBJ1-2; 9 positions agree with TRBD1. The CDR3 is made up of 15 amino acids. V lost 6 bases and J lost 6; bases outside the gene matches: 11. Per the germline V gene, CDR1 is SNHLY and CDR2 is FYNNEI. CDR3 in amino acids: CASRPNLQGADGYTF. CDR3 nucleotides: TGTGCCAGCAGACCTAACCTACAGGGGGCGGATGGCTACACCTTC.